This T cell receptor beta chain was found in a study of shared clonotypes between healthy human individuals. Turning to the study itself: Plates per donor: three CD4 naive, three CD4 memory, two CD8 naive, one CD8 memory. Study-wide findings and caveats: Among donors, sharing of clonotypes was expected to be affected by sequencing depth.

Original processing methods: Junction-only immunoSEQ sequences carried no quality scores, so filtering differed. The protocol was immunoSEQ multiplex PCR, while the TCRdb copy is restricted to in-frame clones and leaves out a portion. The DNA gave D and trimming, while V, J and clone size come from that table. The table lists some 2,000,000 clones, 85% to 95% of them singletons, with 0.9% to 1.4% in the top ten. Naive CD8 populations comprised CD45RO-negative cells positively selected for CCR7, excluding terminally differentiated effector memory CD45RA+ cells. For this clone: Its target is not known. The sample carries other DNA sequences with the same CDR3.

The receptor's source is a man aged 18 to 35 in good health. Sample: naive CD8+ T cells sorted from blood.

The CDR3 nucleotides read TGTGCCAGCAGTTTAAGGGGGATCTCCTACAATGAGCAGTTCTTC. It specifies CASSLRGISYNEQFF. The V gene is TRBV27, the J gene TRBJ2-1, with D perhaps TRBD1 (6 bases). The CDR3 consists of 15 residues. Trimming shortened V by 2 bases and J by 0 bases, and 8 bases separated the two germline ends. Germline-derived CDR1 and CDR2 are MNHEY and SMNVEV (reference sequence).